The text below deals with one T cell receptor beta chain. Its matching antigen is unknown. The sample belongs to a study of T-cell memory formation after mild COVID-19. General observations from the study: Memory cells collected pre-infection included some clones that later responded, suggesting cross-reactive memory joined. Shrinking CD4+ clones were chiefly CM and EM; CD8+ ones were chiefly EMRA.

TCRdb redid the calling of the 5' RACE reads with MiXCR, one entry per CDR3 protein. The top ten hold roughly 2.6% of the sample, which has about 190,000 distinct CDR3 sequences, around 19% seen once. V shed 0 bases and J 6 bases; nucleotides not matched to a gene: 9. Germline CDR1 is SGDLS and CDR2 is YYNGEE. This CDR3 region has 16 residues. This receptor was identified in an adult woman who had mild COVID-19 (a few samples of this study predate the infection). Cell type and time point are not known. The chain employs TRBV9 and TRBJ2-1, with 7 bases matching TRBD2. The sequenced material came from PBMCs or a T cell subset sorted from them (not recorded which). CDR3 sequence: CASSVAFQRGFNEQFF. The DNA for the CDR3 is TGTGCCAGCAGCGTAGCTTTCCAGCGGGGCTTCAATGAGCAGTTCTTC. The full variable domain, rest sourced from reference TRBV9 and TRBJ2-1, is DSGVTQTPKHLITATGQRVTLRCSPRSGDLSVYWYQQSLDQGLQFLIQYYNGEERAKGNILERFSAQQFPDLHSELNLSSLELGDSALYFCASSVAFQRGFNEQFFGPGTRLTVL.